This T cell receptor (beta chain) was recorded in a study of T cell responses to AZD1222 COVID-19 vaccine. J lost 1 base, V lost 6 bases, and 1 base had no gene match. The CDR3 consists of 14 residues. Germline loops: CDR1 MNHNS, CDR2 SASEGT. Both about-4-week and about-12-week second-dose recipients were combined. On this clone: Its antigen remains unidentified.

The protocol was immunoSEQ multiplex PCR, while the TCRdb copy is restricted to in-frame clones and leaves out a portion. The sample shows some 94,000 clones, approximately 89% of them seen only once. Study-wide results and caveats: CD4 TCRs linked to vaccination spanned spike, dominating at 160-218 and 743-854. The study identified only six AZD1222 recipients as seropositive at baseline.

This sample comprised peripheral blood, obtained 28 days after the second AZD1222 dose. The chain couples TRBV6-1 to TRBJ1-4; 8 bases are a match to TRBD1. The origin of this receptor is an adult who received the AZD1222 COVID-19 vaccine. The CDR3 spells CASSGQGTNEKLFF. DNA for the CDR3: TGTGCCAGCAGCGGACAGGGAACTAATGAAAAACTGTTTTTT.